One sample yielded the 6 T cell receptor beta chains listed below, sequenced in a study of identical twins (dated by TCRdb to about 2016). The library was generated by 5' RACE. TCRdb lists the instrument as Illumina HiSeq 2000. TCRdb reworked the public reads: Q25 trimming with fastp, MiXCR clone assembly, productive beta chains retained. Each record represents a unique CDR3 protein, reported with the most common genes and DNA among its rows. The sample includes 1.5 million to 2 million distinct CDR3 sequences, with about 32% observed a single time. The ten largest make up more than 0.25% of the sample. Sample: cord blood. The source is a newborn girl in good health.

The table lists this clonotype with a few counts. The chain is built from TRBV20-1 and TRBJ2-5, with 14 bases lining up with TRBD2. The germline V gene has CDR1 DFQATT and CDR2 SNEGSKA (reference sequence). This CDR3 has 15 amino acids. V was pared by 5 bases and J by 5 bases, with 7 bases of the junction left unmatched. Here the CDR3 DNA reads TGCAGTGCTTCGACTAGCGGGGGGGCCCTGGAGACCCAGTACTTC. Translating gives CSASTSGGALETQYF.

Only a few counts were recorded for this clonotype. V usage is TRBV5-1 and J usage is TRBJ2-7; 7 nucleotides line up with TRBD2. V was clipped by 4 bases and J by 5 bases; unmatched bases: 6. CDR1 is SGHRS and CDR2 is YFSETQ in the germline V gene. The CDR3 has 13 residues. CDR3 sequence: CASSAPSGDEQYF. CDR3 coding DNA: TGCGCCAGCAGCGCACCTAGCGGCGACGAGCAGTACTTC. Drawing the rest from reference TRBV5-1 and TRBJ2-7, the complete variable domain is KAGVTQTPRYLIKTRGQQVTLSCSPISGHRSVSWYQQTPGQGLQFLFEYFSETQRNKGNFPGRFSGRQFSNSRSEMNVSTLELGDSALYLCASSAPSGDEQYFGPGTRLTVT.

J is TRBJ1-6 and V is TRBV12-3 or TRBV12-4; D gene unclear. The germline V and J ends were trimmed by 3 bases and 8 bases, with 14 bases remaining between them. The CDR3 is 15 amino acids. CDR3 protein: CASSFKMRPDSPLHF. In nucleotides, the CDR3 is TGTGCCAGCAGTTTTAAGATGCGCCCCGATTCACCCCTCCACTTT.

This chain links TRBV10-3 with TRBJ2-1, with TRBD2 identical over 8 bases. The DNA matches TRBJ2-7 better at its end, which makes the J call doubtful. The CDR3 loop spans 13 amino acids. CDR1 and CDR2 from the germline V gene are ENHRY and SYGVKD. DNA for the CDR3: TGTGCCATTAGCGGGGATAACTACAATGAGCAGTACTTC. This sequence encodes CAISGDNYNEQYF.

The chain uses TRBV4-1 and TRBJ2-2; D unresolved. CDR3 size: 14 residues. Between the trimmed V and J ends, which lost 0 bases and 6 bases, there was a span of 8 bases. The germline V gene has CDR1 MGHRA and CDR2 YSYEKL. The CDR3 spells CASSQEGYAGELFF. The DNA for the CDR3 is TGCGCCAGCAGCCAAGAAGGGTACGCCGGGGAGCTGTTTTTT.

The rearrangement links TRBV28 to TRBJ2-1, with 7 bases lining up with TRBD2. J was trimmed by 0 bases and V by 7 bases; bases with no gene match: 6. Germline V gene data show CDR1 as MDHEN and CDR2 as SYDVKM. This CDR3 comprises 15 residues. CDR3 region: CASISGALSYNEQFF. The CDR3 DNA reads as TGTGCCAGCATCAGCGGGGCCCTCTCCTACAATGAGCAGTTCTTC.